The following is a TCR beta chain sequence with its context. Germline-derived CDR1 and CDR2 are SGHTA and FQGTGA. V lost 5 bases to trimming and J lost 4 bases, with 8 bases between them. The CDR3 loop spans 12 amino acids. Produced via immunoSEQ multiplex PCR; TCRdb's table is partial and in-frame only. The sample has 170,000 or so clones, approximately 86% seen once; the top ten hold less than 3.5%. This sample is part of a study of blood T cell repertoires in COVID-19. V usage is TRBV7-3 and J usage is TRBJ1-2; D not certain. The receptor's source is a man in his forties or fifties with active or convalescent COVID-19. Sequenced material: peripheral blood. CDR3 bases: TGTGCCAGCAGCGACGGAGTCTATGGCTACACCTTC. Protein product: CASSDGVYGYTF.